The 24 T cell receptor beta chains listed next were all sequenced from one sample in a study of T and B cells in COVID-19 patients. From blood, about 250-500 ng of genomic DNA served as TRB template. Multiplex PCR with BIOMED2 TRB-A/B primer pools amplified TRB rearrangements. TCRdb redid the calling of the multiplex PCR reads with MiXCR, one entry per CDR3 protein. The table includes under 600 distinct CDR3 sequences, around 23% detected once. Sequenced input: blood. All receptors derive from a human donor with active COVID-19.

This clonotype is medium-sized by share. The rearrangement links TRBV6-2 or TRBV6-3 to TRBJ2-1; D perhaps matches TRBD1 (6 bases). The germline CDR1 and CDR2 sequences are MNHEY and SVGEGT. The CDR3 runs to 15 residues. Trimming took 3 bases from V and 6 from J, leaving 15 bases between them. The CDR3 loop is CASSYGAGTINEQFF. The CDR3 coding sequence is TGTGCCAGCAGTTATGGGGCAGGGACAATCAATGAGCAGTTCTTC.

This clonotype ranks as large. The CDR3 DNA follows: TGTGCCAGTAGTATCAGGCGGGTAACGCCCCAGCATTTT. Translated: CASSIRRVTPQHF. The V call is TRBV19, the J call TRBJ1-5; D ambiguous. With 3 bases removed from V and 9 bases from J, the gap between germline ends came to 12 bases. This CDR3 is 13 amino acids long. Germline V gene lookup returns CDR1 LNHDA and CDR2 SQIVND (reference sequence).

By proportion, this clonotype is large. V is TRBV6-2 or TRBV6-3 and J is TRBJ2-7, with 8 bases that match TRBD1. Germline-derived CDR1 and CDR2 are MNHEY and SVGEGT. The CDR3 contains 15 residues. The ends lost 6 bases at V and 5 bases at J; junction bases unmatched: 12. In DNA, the CDR3 is TGTGCCAGCAGCCTCTCCGACAGGGGCATCGACGAGCAGTACTTC. Translated: CASSLSDRGIDEQYF.

The chain recombines TRBV28 with TRBJ2-3; 12 nucleotides align to TRBD2. The CDR3 contains 18 residues. J lost 1 base, V lost 5 bases, and 10 bases had no gene match. The germline V gene has CDR1 MDHEN and CDR2 SYDVKM. Here the CDR3 DNA reads TGTGCCAGCAGTCTCTGGACTAGCGGGGTACCCGGCACAGATACGCAGTATTTT. Translated, it gives CASSLWTSGVPGTDTQYF.

The chain recombines TRBV28 with TRBJ1-2; TRBD1 is a possible D gene (5 bases). Trimming took 3 bases from V and 2 from J, leaving 22 bases between them. This CDR3 region has 18 residues. CDR1 and CDR2 from the germline V gene are MDHEN and SYDVKM. In DNA form, the CDR3 reads TGTGCCAGCAGTTTCTGGGCGTCGTCGGACAAAGGAAACTATGGCTACACCTTC. Amino acids: CASSFWASSDKGNYGYTF.

This clonotype is medium-sized (0.01 to 0.1%) by share. The chain uses TRBV20-1 and TRBJ2-1; 7 bases agree with TRBD1. J gave up 3 bases and V 0 bases, and 8 bases lay outside the gene matches. CDR1 DFQATT and CDR2 SNEGSKA come from the germline V gene (reference sequence). The CDR3 runs to 16 residues. The CDR3 region has the DNA TGCAGTGCTAGAGATTTTCAAGGGGGCGGCTACAATGAGCAGTTCTTC. Its protein is CSARDFQGGGYNEQFF.

By sample share, this clonotype is medium-sized. The J gene is TRBJ1-2, the V gene TRBV13; a weak D match, TRBD1 (5 bases). With 1 base removed from V and 8 bases from J, the gap between germline ends came to 17 bases. This CDR3 has 15 amino acids. The germline gives CDR1 PRHDT, CDR2 FYEKMQ (reference sequence). The CDR3 coding sequence is TGTGCCAGCAGCTTAGATTATCAGGGATCTGCCGGCTACACCTTC. Protein sequence: CASSLDYQGSAGYTF.

By frequency in the sample, this clonotype is medium-sized (0.01 to 0.1%). This chain joins TRBV10-3 and TRBJ2-5; D unclear. Germline values: CDR1 ENHRY, CDR2 SYGVKD. This CDR3 is 11 amino acids long. V lost 4 bases and J 5 bases, leaving 5 bases between the germline ends. The CDR3 coding sequence is TGTGCCATCAGTGTTAGGGAGACCCAGTACTTC. The encoded protein is CAISVRETQYF.

This clonotype is medium-sized (0.01 to 0.1%) by share. The chain is built from TRBV2 and TRBJ2-2, with 8 bases aligning to TRBD1. Germline V lookup: CDR1 SNHLY, CDR2 FYNNEI. This CDR3 spans 15 amino acids. V shed 4 bases, J shed 1 base, and the junction held 2 bases outside the gene matches. As DNA, the CDR3 is TGTGCCAGCAGTGGGACAGGGATGAACACCGGGGAGCTGTTTTTT. As protein: CASSGTGMNTGELFF.

This clonotype counts as medium-sized. The chain couples TRBV12-3 or TRBV12-4 to TRBJ1-2, with D tentatively TRBD1 (6 bases). The CDR3 runs 14 residues. V was trimmed by 3 bases and J by 4 bases, leaving 12 bases between them. The CDR3 nucleotides are TGTGCCAGCAGTTTGGCAGACAGGTCCTATGGCTACACCTTC. Translating it yields CASSLADRSYGYTF.

This clonotype is hyperexpanded in the sample. V and J are TRBV29-1 and TRBJ2-1; D call uncertain. CDR1 and CDR2 from the germline V gene are SQVTM and ANQGSEA. V dropped 3 bases and J dropped 6 bases, with 9 bases sitting between them. The CDR3 is 12 amino acids. The CDR3 DNA reads as TGCAGCGTTGATGGGCAGATCAATGAGCAGTTCTTC. Amino acid sequence: CSVDGQINEQFF.

By sample fraction, this clonotype is large. CDR3 in amino acids: CASSLGGPDEQYF. CDR3 coding DNA: TGTGCCAGCAGCTTGGGGGGGCCAGACGAGCAGTACTTC. J is TRBJ2-7 and V is TRBV7-6; D might be TRBD2 (7 bases). The CDR3 spans 13 residues. V was trimmed by 3 bases and J by 5 bases, leaving 11 bases between them. Germline CDR1 SGHVS, CDR2 FNYEAQ. Filled out from reference TRBV7-6 and TRBJ2-7, the complete variable domain reads GAGVSQSPRYKVTKRGQDVALRCDPISGHVSLYWYRQALGQGPEFLTYFNYEAQQDKSGLPNDRFSAERPEGSISTLTIQRTEQRDSAMYRCASSLGGPDEQYFGPGTRLTVT.

The chain is built from TRBV12-3 or TRBV12-4 and TRBJ2-7, with 11 bases identical to TRBD2. The CDR3 length is 15 residues. The trim removed 2 bases at V and 4 bases at J, leaving 4 bases unmatched. The CDR3 sequence is CASSLLRTSGYEQYF. In nucleotides, the CDR3 is TGTGCCAGCAGTTTACTCAGGACTAGCGGGTACGAGCAGTACTTC.

This clonotype is termed medium-sized. The chain couples TRBV11-2 to TRBJ2-2, with 8 bases matching TRBD2. Germline V gene data show CDR1 as SGHAT and CDR2 as FQNNGV. Germline trimming cut 3 bases from V and 3 bases from J; bases unmatched to any gene: 15. The CDR3 sequence is 19 residues long. CDR3: CASSFYPSSGSLDTGELFF. In DNA form, the CDR3 reads TGTGCCAGCAGCTTTTACCCCTCGAGCGGGAGTTTGGACACCGGGGAGCTGTTTTTT.

V usage is TRBV20-1 and J usage is TRBJ1-1, with D possibly TRBD1 on 5 matching bases. The CDR3 consists of 14 residues. V was clipped by 0 bases and J by 10 bases, with 18 bases between them. Germline CDR1 DFQATT, CDR2 SNEGSKA (reference sequence). CDR3 amino acids: CSARDLRGDEAAFF. CDR3 coding DNA: TGCAGTGCTAGAGATTTACGGGGGGACGAGGCAGCTTTCTTT.

This clonotype ranks as medium-sized. This chain joins TRBV7-9 and TRBJ2-7; TRBD1 agrees at 10 bases. The germline V gene has CDR1 SEHNR and CDR2 FQNEAQ (reference sequence). The CDR3 length is 18 residues. V was pared by 1 base and J by 1 base, with 10 bases of the junction left unmatched. The CDR3 is CASSLVGMRDRGSYEQYF. CDR3 coding DNA: TGTGCCAGCAGCTTAGTGGGTATGCGGGACAGGGGATCCTACGAGCAGTACTTC.

This clonotype is labeled large (0.1 to 1%). This chain connects TRBV13 to TRBJ1-3; maybe TRBD1 (6 bases). The germline CDR1 and CDR2 sequences are PRHDT and FYEKMQ (reference sequence). V lost 1 base to trimming and J lost 1 base, with 8 bases between them. The CDR3 is 15 amino acids. The CDR3 reads CASSLEGVSGNTIYF. DNA for the CDR3: TGTGCCAGCAGCTTAGAGGGGGTGTCTGGAAACACCATATATTTT.

This clonotype is medium-sized by share. The rearrangement links TRBV7-9 to TRBJ2-6; tentative D call: TRBD1 (5 bases). Germline lookup yields CDR1 SEHNR and CDR2 FQNEAQ (reference sequence). Trimming removed 5 bases at V and 1 base at J, with 9 bases between. CDR3 length: 15 residues. CDR3 coding DNA: TGTGCCAGCAGCCCTCCAGGGTCTGGGGCCAACGTCCTGACTTTC. It specifies CASSPPGSGANVLTF.

In this sample, this clonotype is medium-sized (0.01 to 0.1%). This sequence joins TRBV11-2 and TRBJ2-1; 8 positions match TRBD2. Germline V gene data show CDR1 as SGHAT and CDR2 as FQNNGV. Trimming took 4 bases from V and 1 from J; bases not matched to a gene: 18. The CDR3 is 20 residues long. The chain's CDR3 is CASSSPMRGVSQVSYNEQFF. CDR3 nucleotides: TGTGCCAGCAGCTCCCCAATGCGGGGGGTTTCCCAAGTTTCCTACAATGAGCAGTTCTTC.

This sequence joins TRBV6-6 and TRBJ2-7, with 8 bases fitting TRBD1. Germline V lookup: CDR1 MNHNY, CDR2 SVGAGI (reference sequence). J lost 5 bases, V lost 4 bases, and 10 bases had no gene match. This CDR3 comprises 15 residues. The CDR3 sequence: CASSSPRQGFDEQYF. DNA for the CDR3: TGTGCCAGCAGTTCGCCAAGACAGGGGTTCGACGAGCAGTACTTC.

A few counts support this clonotype. This sequence joins TRBV20-1 and TRBJ1-2, with D unclear. In germline, CDR1 is DFQATT, CDR2 SNEGSKA (reference sequence). Deletions cut 3 bases from V and 4 bases from J, with 12 bases between. The CDR3 length is 13 residues. The CDR3 DNA sequence: TGCAGTGCTAGTATCGGAGATACCTATGGCTACACCTTC. Protein product: CSASIGDTYGYTF.

This clonotype is judged large. J is TRBJ2-2 and V is TRBV5-4; either TRBD1 or TRBD2 may fit D (5 bases each). This CDR3 contains 15 residues. Trimming removed 0 bases at V and 5 bases at J, with 11 bases between. Germline CDR1 is SGHNT and CDR2 is YYREEE (reference sequence). In DNA, the CDR3 is TGTGCCAGCAGCTTGGGGGGGAGTGGAACCGGGGAGCTGTTTTTT. Translated, it gives CASSLGGSGTGELFF.

This clonotype showed up just once. The genes are TRBV28 and TRBJ2-3; D remains ambiguous. Germline V gene data show CDR1 as MDHEN and CDR2 as SYDVKM. The CDR3 totals 14 residues. V gave up 6 bases and J gave up 3 bases, with 13 bases separating them. The CDR3 is CASSHSFGTDTQYF. The CDR3 DNA reads as TGTGCCAGCAGCCACAGCTTCGGAACAGATACGCAGTATTTT.

By share, this clonotype ranks as hyperexpanded. The chain links TRBV19 to TRBJ2-3; no firm D call. Germline V CDR1 and CDR2: LNHDA, SQIVND (reference sequence). The CDR3 length is 17 residues. V was cut by 3 bases and J by 4 bases, with 20 bases left in between. CDR3 in amino acids: CASSMDRPAIGPDTQYF. For the CDR3, the DNA is TGTGCCAGTAGTATGGATAGGCCGGCTATAGGCCCAGATACGCAGTATTTT.